The 8 T cell receptor beta chains below come from one sample, sequenced in a study of blood T cell repertoires in COVID-19. Sequencing was performed with immunoSEQ multiplex PCR; in TCRdb, only in-frame clones are kept and a portion is missing. The sample includes approximately 270,000 clones, about 90% of them seen just once. Sequencing used peripheral blood. Receptors were obtained from an older man with acute or convalescent COVID-19.

The gene calls are TRBV19 and TRBJ2-1; 10 bases map to TRBD2. The CDR3 sequence is 16 residues long. The V gene's germline CDR1 is LNHDA and CDR2 SQIVND (reference sequence). The junction had 11 bases not matched to a gene; V was cut back by 8 bases and J by 4 bases. In DNA, the CDR3 is TGTGCCAGTCACAAGGGCCTAGCGGGGGTTTACAATGAGCAGTTCTTC. Translating it yields CASHKGLAGVYNEQFF.

This rearrangement joins TRBV19 to TRBJ2-2; D is possibly TRBD1 (5 bases). Germline V gene lookup returns CDR1 LNHDA and CDR2 SQIVND (reference sequence). Deletions cut 0 bases from V and 5 bases from J, with 7 bases between. The CDR3 is made up of 14 amino acids. CDR3 sequence (DNA): TGTGCCAGTAGTATAGACAGGGATACCGGGGAGCTGTTTTTT. Translated: CASSIDRDTGELFF.

The chain links TRBV15 to TRBJ1-5; D may be TRBD1 (6 bases). V dropped 6 bases and J dropped 0 bases, with 12 bases sitting between them. CDR1 is LNHNV, CDR2 YYDKDF, per germline (reference sequence). The CDR3 runs to 15 residues. The CDR3 DNA reads TGTGCCACCAGGGGAGGGGGTTATAGCAATCAGCCCCAGCATTTT. It is translated as CATRGGGYSNQPQHF.

The count of this clone is one. The CDR3 coding sequence is TGTGCCAGCAGTTACAGCAGCAATCAGCCCCAGCATTTT. Protein product: CASSYSSNQPQHF. This chain joins TRBV6-6 and TRBJ1-5; D gene ambiguous. V was pared by 2 bases and J by 1 base, with 3 bases between. This CDR3 comprises 13 residues. Germline V gives CDR1 MNHNY, CDR2 SVGAGI (reference sequence).

As regards this clone: The same CDR3 can be traced to other DNA sequences in this sample. J is TRBJ1-5 and V is TRBV18; 9 nucleotides align to TRBD1. V gave up 3 bases and J gave up 5 bases; unmatched junction bases: 2. The CDR3 is made up of 14 amino acids. CDR1 is KGHSH and CDR2 is LQKENI in the germline V gene. CDR3 sequence reads: CASSPRQGDQPQHF. The CDR3, as DNA: TGTGCCAGCTCACCCCGACAGGGGGATCAGCCCCAGCATTTT.

The rearrangement joins TRBV6-5 to TRBJ1-1; D call uncertain. The CDR3 is made up of 14 amino acids. From germline, CDR1 is MNHEY and CDR2 SVGAGI. Trimming left V 2 bases short and J 0 bases short, with 7 bases between. CDR3: CASSYGRMNTEAFF. CDR3 DNA sequence: TGTGCCAGCAGTTACGGGCGTATGAACACTGAAGCTTTCTTT.

J is TRBJ1-5 and V is TRBV5-1; 9 bases match TRBD1. CDR3 size: 16 residues. CDR1 and CDR2 (germline): SGHRS, YFSETQ. Trimming at V came to 5 bases and at J to 7 bases, leaving 13 bases not matched to a gene. The CDR3 coding sequence is TGCGCCAGCAGTCCAGGATTGGACAGGGGAAGGCAGCCCCAGCATTTT. This codes for CASSPGLDRGRQPQHF.

V usage is TRBV24-1 and J usage is TRBJ2-7; D not resolved. This CDR3 is built from 13 residues. Between the trimmed V and J ends, which lost 0 bases and 6 bases, there was a span of 8 bases. Germline V gives CDR1 KGHDR, CDR2 SFDVKD. The CDR3: CATSDLPRGEQYF. The CDR3, as DNA: TGTGCCACCAGTGATTTGCCGAGAGGCGAGCAGTACTTC.